The 29 T cell receptor beta chains listed next were all sequenced from one sample in a study of CD4 and CD8 cells across lung adenocarcinoma regions. TCRdb recomputed calls from the PCR reads with MiXCR, one row per CDR3 protein. Here the sample spans 20,000 to 25,000 distinct CDR3 sequences, about 50% being singletons. Input material: CD8+ T cells from the center of a lung tumor. These receptor sequences come from a female donor with lung adenocarcinoma. The CD4 and CD8 labels of this study may be unreliable.

V is TRBV11-2 and J is TRBJ2-1; D gene uncertain. The CDR3 is 12 amino acids. Trimming left V 0 bases short and J 9 bases short, with 6 bases between. CDR1 is SGHAT, CDR2 FQNNGV, per germline. For the CDR3, the DNA is TGTGCCAGCAGCTTAGATCAAAGTGAGCAGTTCTTC. This gives the protein CASSLDQSEQFF.

V and J are TRBV19 and TRBJ1-2, with D uncertain. Germline loops: CDR1 LNHDA, CDR2 SQIVND (reference sequence). The CDR3 length is 14 residues. Trimming removed 5 bases from V and 4 bases from J, with 14 bases in between. The CDR3 here is CASSPTGSTYGYTF. CDR3 DNA sequence: TGTGCCAGTAGTCCGACGGGGTCCACCTATGGCTACACCTTC.

This clonotype turned up a few times. The gene calls are TRBV27 and TRBJ2-3, with D unclear. Trimming shortened V by 4 bases and J by 4 bases, and 6 bases separated the two germline ends. Germline loops: CDR1 MNHEY, CDR2 SMNVEV (reference sequence). This CDR3 comprises 12 residues. The CDR3 is CASSSSSDTQYF. The DNA for the CDR3 is TGTGCCAGCAGTTCTTCCTCAGATACGCAGTATTTT.

The chain couples TRBV6-1 to TRBJ2-5; maybe TRBD1 (6 bases). Trimming shortened V by 2 bases and J by 5 bases, and 9 bases separated the two germline ends. Germline V gene sequence: CDR1 MNHNS, CDR2 SASEGT. The CDR3 extends over 13 amino acids. In DNA, the CDR3 is TGTGCCAGCAGTGAAACAGGGCGGGAGACCCAGTACTTC. It specifies CASSETGRETQYF.

This clonotype was seen more than once but under ten times. This chain connects TRBV4-1 to TRBJ2-1; 8 nucleotides line up with TRBD2. The V and J ends lost 0 bases and 4 bases, in that order; junction bases with no gene match: 11. Germline V CDR1 and CDR2: MGHRA, YSYEKL. This CDR3 is built from 18 residues. DNA of the CDR3: TGCGCCAGCAGCCAAGAACCACAAGGGGGGACTAGATACAATGAGCAGTTCTTC. This gives the protein CASSQEPQGGTRYNEQFF.

The chain joins TRBV6-1 to TRBJ2-1; no firm D call. V was shortened by 3 bases and J by 3 bases, with 6 bases between the two germline ends. Looked up from germline, CDR1 is MNHNS and CDR2 is SASEGT. The CDR3 length is 13 residues. The CDR3 DNA sequence: TGTGCCAGCAGTGAGTGGGACTACAATGAGCAGTTCTTC. Its protein product is CASSEWDYNEQFF.

This clonotype came up once. The rearrangement links TRBV6-1 to TRBJ1-1; D possibly corresponds to TRBD1 (5 bases). The germline V gene has CDR1 MNHNS and CDR2 SASEGT. Trimming cost V 6 bases and J 5 bases, with 16 bases left between them. There are 14 residues in the CDR3. The CDR3 region is CASRPDLWGTEAFF. The CDR3 DNA follows: TGTGCCAGCAGGCCGGATCTTTGGGGGACTGAAGCTTTCTTT.

The chain recombines TRBV11-2 with TRBJ1-1; tentative D call: TRBD1 (5 bases). Trimming removed 4 bases from V and 4 bases from J, with 13 bases in between. Germline V lookup: CDR1 SGHAT, CDR2 FQNNGV. The CDR3 has 14 amino acids. The CDR3 DNA reads TGTGCCAGCAGCTCAAGTGCAGGGTTCACTGAAGCTTTCTTT. Its protein is CASSSSAGFTEAFF.

This clonotype turned up a few times. The chain combines TRBV6-5 with TRBJ1-1; 10 nucleotides match TRBD1. V lost 3 bases and J lost 5; bases outside the gene matches: 6. Germline V gives CDR1 MNHEY, CDR2 SVGAGI. This CDR3 spans 15 amino acids. The CDR3 DNA reads as TGTGCCAGCAGTTATGAGACAGGGGGCAAGACTGAAGCTTTCTTT. This encodes CASSYETGGKTEAFF.

This clonotype was recorded at least ten times. The V and J genes are TRBV10-2 and TRBJ2-1; 9 positions agree with TRBD2. The CDR3 runs 16 residues. CDR1 and CDR2 from the germline V gene are WSHSY and SAAADI. V dropped 4 bases and J dropped 6; count of bases not matched to a gene: 10. CDR3 loop: CASSGPRLAGRNEQFF. CDR3 in DNA: TGCGCCAGCAGTGGACCCCGGCTAGCGGGACGCAATGAGCAGTTCTTC.

The table lists this clonotype with a few counts. The CDR3 DNA reads TGCGCCAGCTCGGGGCTGCGAGCCAAAGACACTCAGTATTTT. Its protein is CASSGLRAKDTQYF. V and J are TRBV10-1 and TRBJ2-3; D may match TRBD1 or TRBD2 (5 bases each). This CDR3 contains 14 residues. Deletions cut 8 bases from V and 12 bases from J, with 24 bases between. CDR1 and CDR2 from the germline V gene are WNHNN and SYGVQD (reference sequence).

The CDR3 DNA reads as TGTGCCAGCAGCCGAAAGAACACTGAAGCTTTCTTT. Translated: CASSRKNTEAFF. V is TRBV12-3 or TRBV12-4 and J is TRBJ1-1; D is unclear. V lost 6 bases and J lost 1, with 6 bases in between. The CDR3 contains 12 residues.

This clonotype was counted only a few times. V usage is TRBV6-5 and J usage is TRBJ1-2, with D maybe TRBD1 (5 bases). With 2 bases removed from V and 0 bases from J, the gap between germline ends came to 10 bases. CDR1 MNHEY and CDR2 SVGAGI come from the germline V gene. CDR3 length: 15 residues. The CDR3 DNA reads TGTGCCAGCAGTTACCGACAGATTACTAACTATGGCTACACCTTC. Translated: CASSYRQITNYGYTF.

The chain is built from TRBV27 and TRBJ2-4; TRBD2 might be the D (6 bases). The CDR3 loop spans 15 amino acids. V lost 7 bases to trimming and J lost 10 bases, with 23 bases between them. CDR1 is MNHEY, CDR2 SMNVEV, per germline (reference sequence). CDR3 sequence: CASTAGRRAKDIQYF. CDR3 nucleotide sequence: TGTGCCAGCACCGCGGGGCGGAGAGCCAAAGATATTCAGTACTTC.

A note on this clonotype: An end of the junction differs from the germline gene, which may be a read error. The J gene is TRBJ2-2, the V gene TRBV6-1; D may be TRBD1 or TRBD2 (5 bases each). The CDR3 runs 18 residues. CDR1 and CDR2 (germline): MNHNS, SASEGT. The CDR3 is CASSEALIGGANTEELYF. The CDR3 DNA follows: TGTGCCAGCAGTGAAGCGCTTATTGGGGGAGCGAACACAGAGGAGCTGTATTTT.

This clonotype was seen a few times. The genes are TRBV6-1 and TRBJ2-5; D may be TRBD2 (6 bases). The DNA end is more similar to TRBJ2-7, so the J call may be wrong. The CDR3 extends over 12 amino acids. Per germline, CDR1 MNHNS and CDR2 SASEGT. The CDR3 spells CAIRLGAYEQYF. CDR3 nucleotide sequence: TGTGCCATAAGACTAGGGGCTTACGAGCAGTACTTC.

The chain employs TRBV6-1 and TRBJ2-4, with 7 bases aligning to TRBD2. The CDR3 is made up of 14 amino acids. Germline V lookup: CDR1 MNHNS, CDR2 SASEGT. Trimming at V came to 11 bases and at J to 12 bases, leaving 19 bases not matched to a gene. CDR3 sequence: CAGHGAGDGDTQYF. The CDR3 DNA follows: TGTGCCGGCCACGGGGCGGGAGACGGAGACACTCAGTACTTC.

This clonotype has a handful of counts. The genes are TRBV7-2 and TRBJ1-5, with D perhaps matching TRBD1 (5 bases). Germline lookup yields CDR1 SGHTA and CDR2 FQGNSA. The CDR3 is made up of 14 amino acids. V lost 4 bases and J lost 2, with 9 bases in between. CDR3 nucleotides: TGTGCCAGCAGCTGGGGGAAAGGCAATCAGCCCCAGCATTTT. Protein sequence: CASSWGKGNQPQHF.

The rearrangement uses TRBV6-1 and TRBJ2-5, with 9 bases matching TRBD2. The DNA end is a closer match to TRBJ2-1, so the J assignment may be wrong. Germline-derived CDR1 and CDR2 are MNHNS and SASEGT. The CDR3 runs 17 residues. CDR3 sequence: CASSEAHGTSSPTKQFF. As DNA, the CDR3 is TGTGCCAGCAGTGAAGCCCACGGGACTAGCTCGCCTACCAAGCAGTTCTTC.

The rearrangement joins TRBV5-4 to TRBJ2-1; 8 nucleotides line up with TRBD1. Per the germline V gene, CDR1 is SGHNT and CDR2 is YYREEE (reference sequence). J was trimmed by 5 bases and V by 0 bases; bases with no gene match: 4. CDR3 length equals 15 residues. CDR3 DNA sequence: TGTGCCAGCAGCTTGGGGGACAGGAAACACAATGAGCAGTTCTTC. As protein: CASSLGDRKHNEQFF.

The gene calls are TRBV6-4 and TRBJ2-2; D is undetermined. This CDR3 is built from 14 residues. Germline V lookup: CDR1 MRHNA, CDR2 SNTAGT. V was trimmed by 3 bases and J by 2 bases, leaving 7 bases between them. The CDR3 protein is CASSEGLNTGELFF. The CDR3, as DNA: TGTGCCAGCAGTGAAGGCCTAAACACCGGGGAGCTGTTTTTT.

The J gene is TRBJ2-1, the V gene TRBV6-1; D might be TRBD1 or TRBD2, each matching 5 bases. In germline, CDR1 is MNHNS, CDR2 SASEGT. V lost 6 bases and J 9 bases, leaving 21 bases between the germline ends. This CDR3 spans 15 amino acids. The CDR3 spells CASSTGPNLGLEQFF. CDR3 nucleotide sequence: TGTGCCAGCAGCACGGGGCCCAACCTGGGGCTTGAGCAGTTCTTC.

V usage is TRBV10-1 and J usage is TRBJ2-3, with TRBD1 identical over 8 bases. The J call is doubtful: the DNA matches TRBJ2-7 better. Germline V gene sequence: CDR1 WNHNN, CDR2 SYGVQD (reference sequence). This CDR3 has 15 residues. CDR3 bases: TGCGGCGCGGGTCCAGGGGGCCGTGACCAAGATACGCAGTACTTC. Translated, it gives CGAGPGGRDQDTQYF.

For this clonotype: At one boundary the junction diverges from the germline segment, which might be a read error. The V and J genes are TRBV10-2 and TRBJ2-3; TRBD2 might be the D (5 bases). CDR3 length: 14 residues. Germline assignment: CDR1 WSHSY and CDR2 SAAADI. CDR3 loop: CASSERGRTDTQYF. The CDR3 DNA follows: TGCGCCAGCAGTGAGAGAGGGCGCACAGATACGCAGTATTTC.

On this clonotype: Relative to the germline gene, one junction end is altered; a read error may explain this. This chain links TRBV6-5 with TRBJ2-4; D is unresolved. Germline assignment: CDR1 MNHEY and CDR2 SVGAGI. This CDR3 region has 15 residues. This CDR3 is CASGSVSSGKDIQYF. The CDR3 coding sequence is TGTGCCAGCGGTTCCGTGAGTAGTGGGAAAGACATCCAGTACTTC.

The chain has TRBV6-1 and TRBJ1-6; D is unresolved. This CDR3 has 17 amino acids. Germline-derived CDR1 and CDR2 are MNHNS and SASEGT. Trimming removed 4 bases at V and 0 bases at J, with 13 bases between. The CDR3 sequence is CASSGKDGSSYNSPLHF. CDR3 in DNA: TGTGCCAGCAGTGGAAAAGACGGTAGCTCCTATAATTCACCCCTCCACTTT.

This clonotype was detected many times. The chain couples TRBV6-5 to TRBJ2-3, with 12 bases identical to TRBD2. Germline V CDR1 and CDR2: MNHEY, SVGAGI. The V and J ends lost 2 bases and 9 bases, in that order; junction bases with no gene match: 6. CDR3 length: 15 residues. CDR3 sequence (DNA): TGTGCCAGCAGTTACCTGGGACTAGCGGGCCGCACGCAGTATTTT. It specifies CASSYLGLAGRTQYF.

This chain joins TRBV12-3 or TRBV12-4 and TRBJ2-6; perhaps TRBD1 as D (6 bases). The V end was cut by 6 bases, the J end by 2 bases, with 11 bases between. CDR3 length: 15 residues. The CDR3 region has the DNA TGTGCCAGCAGGTCGGCAGGGGCTGGGGCCAACGTCCTGACTTTC. This gives the protein CASRSAGAGANVLTF.

Remarks on this clonotype: At one of its ends the junction is not consistent with the germline gene, which may arise from a read error. This chain uses TRBV25-1 with TRBJ2-2; 9 nucleotides line up with TRBD1. The germline V gene encodes CDR1 MGHDK and CDR2 SYGVNS. This CDR3 spans 13 amino acids. CDR3 bases: TGTGCCATACAGGGGGCTCGCACCGGGGCGCTGTATTTT. Protein sequence: CAIQGARTGALYF.